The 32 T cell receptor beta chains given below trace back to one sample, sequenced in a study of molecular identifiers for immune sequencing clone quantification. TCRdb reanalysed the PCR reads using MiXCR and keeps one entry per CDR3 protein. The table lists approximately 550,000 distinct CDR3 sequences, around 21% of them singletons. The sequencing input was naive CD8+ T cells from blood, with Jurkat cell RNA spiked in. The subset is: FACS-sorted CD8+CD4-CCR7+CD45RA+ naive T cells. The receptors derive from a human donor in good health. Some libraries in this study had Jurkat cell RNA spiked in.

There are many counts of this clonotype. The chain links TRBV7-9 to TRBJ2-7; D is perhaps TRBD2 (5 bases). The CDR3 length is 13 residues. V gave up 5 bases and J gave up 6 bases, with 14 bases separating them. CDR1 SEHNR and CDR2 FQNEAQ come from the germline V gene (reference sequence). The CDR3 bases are TGTGCCAGCAGCCCAAGCATCCGGGGCGAGCAGTACTTC. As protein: CASSPSIRGEQYF.

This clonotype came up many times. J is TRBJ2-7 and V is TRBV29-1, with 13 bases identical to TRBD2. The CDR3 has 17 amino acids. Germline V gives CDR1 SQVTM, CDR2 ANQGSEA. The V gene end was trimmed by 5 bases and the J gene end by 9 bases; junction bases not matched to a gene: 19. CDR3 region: CSVRGEPGLAGPTGQYF. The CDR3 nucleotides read TGCAGCGTTCGGGGTGAACCGGGACTAGCGGGACCTACGGGGCAGTACTTC.

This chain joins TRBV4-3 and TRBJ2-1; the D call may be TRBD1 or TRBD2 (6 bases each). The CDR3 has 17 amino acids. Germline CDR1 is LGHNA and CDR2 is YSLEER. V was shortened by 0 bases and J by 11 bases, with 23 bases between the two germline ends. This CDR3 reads CASSQDSRGPALLKQFF. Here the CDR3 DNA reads TGCGCCAGCAGCCAAGATTCCCGGGGGCCCGCCTTATTGAAGCAGTTCTTC.

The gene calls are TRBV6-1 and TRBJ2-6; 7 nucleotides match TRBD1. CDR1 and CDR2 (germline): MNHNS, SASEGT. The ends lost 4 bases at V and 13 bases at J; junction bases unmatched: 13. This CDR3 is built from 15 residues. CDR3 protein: CASSGWDSSYMVLTF. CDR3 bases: TGTGCCAGCAGTGGATGGGACAGCTCGTATATGGTCCTGACTTTC.

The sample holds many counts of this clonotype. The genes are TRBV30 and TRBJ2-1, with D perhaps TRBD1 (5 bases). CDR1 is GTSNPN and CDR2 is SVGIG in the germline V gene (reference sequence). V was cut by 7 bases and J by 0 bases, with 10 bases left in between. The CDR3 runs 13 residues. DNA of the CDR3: TGTGCCTCCGGACACTACTCCTACAATGAGCAGTTCTTC. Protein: CASGHYSYNEQFF.

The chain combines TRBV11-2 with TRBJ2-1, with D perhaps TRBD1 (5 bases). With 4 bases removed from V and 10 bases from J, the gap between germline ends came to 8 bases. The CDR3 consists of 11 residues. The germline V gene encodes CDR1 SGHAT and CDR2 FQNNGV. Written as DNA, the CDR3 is TGTGCCAGCAGCTCTAGGGGCGAGCAGTTCTTC. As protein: CASSSRGEQFF.

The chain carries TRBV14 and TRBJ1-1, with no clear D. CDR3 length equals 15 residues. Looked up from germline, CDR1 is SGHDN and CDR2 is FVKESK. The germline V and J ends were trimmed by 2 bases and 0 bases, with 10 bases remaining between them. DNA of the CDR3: TGTGCCAGCAGCCAAACCCCGAGAGTGAACACTGAAGCTTTCTTT. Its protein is CASSQTPRVNTEAFF. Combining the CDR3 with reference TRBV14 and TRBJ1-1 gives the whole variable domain EAGVTQFPSHSVIEKGQTVTLRCDPISGHDNLYWYRRVMGKEIKFLLHFVKESKQDESGMPNNRFLAERTGGTYSTLKVQPAELEDSGVYFCASSQTPRVNTEAFFGQGTRLTVV.

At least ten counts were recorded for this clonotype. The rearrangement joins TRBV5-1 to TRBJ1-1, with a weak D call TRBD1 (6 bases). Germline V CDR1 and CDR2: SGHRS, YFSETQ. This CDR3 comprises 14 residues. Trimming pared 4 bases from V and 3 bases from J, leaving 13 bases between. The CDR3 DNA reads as TGCGCCAGCAGCCCGGGACACAAAGACACTGAAGCTTTCTTT. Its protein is CASSPGHKDTEAFF.

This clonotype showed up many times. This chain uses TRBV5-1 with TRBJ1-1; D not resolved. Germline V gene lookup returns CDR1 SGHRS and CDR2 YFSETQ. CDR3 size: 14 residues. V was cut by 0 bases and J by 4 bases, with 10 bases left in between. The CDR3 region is CASSLGGSFTEAFF. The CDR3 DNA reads TGCGCCAGCAGCTTGGGAGGTAGTTTCACTGAAGCTTTCTTT.

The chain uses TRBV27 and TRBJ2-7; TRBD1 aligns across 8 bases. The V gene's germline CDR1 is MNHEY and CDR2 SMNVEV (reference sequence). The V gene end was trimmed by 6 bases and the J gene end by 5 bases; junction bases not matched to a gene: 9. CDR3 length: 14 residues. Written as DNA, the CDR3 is TGTGCCAGCAGCCCCAGGGACAGGAGGCACGAGCAGTACTTC. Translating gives CASSPRDRRHEQYF.

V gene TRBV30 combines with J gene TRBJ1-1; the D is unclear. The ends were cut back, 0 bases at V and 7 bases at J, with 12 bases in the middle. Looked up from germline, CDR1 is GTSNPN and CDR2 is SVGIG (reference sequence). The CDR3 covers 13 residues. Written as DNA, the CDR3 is TGTGCCTGGAGTGTACTACCCGGAAGTGAAGCTTTCTTT. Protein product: CAWSVLPGSEAFF.

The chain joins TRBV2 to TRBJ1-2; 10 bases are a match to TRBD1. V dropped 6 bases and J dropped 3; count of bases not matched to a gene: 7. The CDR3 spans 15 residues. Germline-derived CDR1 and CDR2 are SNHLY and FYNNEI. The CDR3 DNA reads TGTGCCAGCAGGGAGACAGGGGGCGCGGACTATGGCTACACCTTC. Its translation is CASRETGGADYGYTF. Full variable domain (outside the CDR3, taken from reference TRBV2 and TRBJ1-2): EPEVTQTPSHQVTQMGQEVILRCVPISNHLYFYWYRQILGQKVEFLVSFYNNEISEKSEIFDDQFSVERPDGSNFTLKIRSTKLEDSAMYFCASRETGGADYGYTFGSGTRLTVV.

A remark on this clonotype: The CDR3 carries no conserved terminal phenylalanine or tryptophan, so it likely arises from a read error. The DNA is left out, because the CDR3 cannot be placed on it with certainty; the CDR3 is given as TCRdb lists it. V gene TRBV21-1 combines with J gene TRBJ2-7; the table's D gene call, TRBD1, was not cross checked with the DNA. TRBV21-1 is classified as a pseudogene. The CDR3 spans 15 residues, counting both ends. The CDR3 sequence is CASSTTWPPGTEQYL.

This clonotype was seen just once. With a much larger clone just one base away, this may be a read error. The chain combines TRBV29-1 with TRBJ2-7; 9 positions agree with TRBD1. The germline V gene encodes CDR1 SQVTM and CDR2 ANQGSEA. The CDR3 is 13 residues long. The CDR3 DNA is TGCAGCGCTGAAGGACAGGGGCCCTACGAGCAGTACTTC. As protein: CSAEGQGPYEQYF.

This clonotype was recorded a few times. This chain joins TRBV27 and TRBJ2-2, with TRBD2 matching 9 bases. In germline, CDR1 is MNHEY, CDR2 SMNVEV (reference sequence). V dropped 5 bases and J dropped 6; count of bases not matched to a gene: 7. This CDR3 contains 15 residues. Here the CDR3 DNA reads TGTGCCAGCAGTGCTATGGCGGGGGGGGCCGGGGAGCTGTTTTTT. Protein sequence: CASSAMAGGAGELFF.

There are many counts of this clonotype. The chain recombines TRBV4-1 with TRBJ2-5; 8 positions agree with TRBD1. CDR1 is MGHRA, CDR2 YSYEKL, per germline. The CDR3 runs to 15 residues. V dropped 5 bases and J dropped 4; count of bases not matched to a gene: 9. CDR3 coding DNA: TGCGCCAGCAGCTCTTCTCGTGGGACAGGAGAGACCCAGTACTTC. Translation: CASSSSRGTGETQYF.

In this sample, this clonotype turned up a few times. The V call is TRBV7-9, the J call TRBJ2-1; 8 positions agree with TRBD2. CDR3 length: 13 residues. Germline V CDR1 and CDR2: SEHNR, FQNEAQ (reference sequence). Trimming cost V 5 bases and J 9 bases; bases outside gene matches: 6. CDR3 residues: CASSPGLAAEQFF. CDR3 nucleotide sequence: TGTGCCAGCAGCCCCGGACTAGCCGCTGAGCAGTTCTTC.

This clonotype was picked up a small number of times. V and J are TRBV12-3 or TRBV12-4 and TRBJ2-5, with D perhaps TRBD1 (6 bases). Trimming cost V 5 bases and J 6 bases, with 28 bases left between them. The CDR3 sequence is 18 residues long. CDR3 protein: CASSTGSQGNNPWQTQYF. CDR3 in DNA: TGTGCCAGCAGTACCGGATCACAGGGAAATAACCCCTGGCAGACCCAGTACTTC.

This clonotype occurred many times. CDR3 protein: CASSLEGDDTDTQYF. CDR3 nucleotide sequence: TGTGCCAGCAGCTTAGAGGGGGACGACACAGATACGCAGTATTTT. The chain is built from TRBV7-6 and TRBJ2-3; D possibly corresponds to TRBD1 (6 bases). Between the trimmed V and J ends, which lost 1 base and 2 bases, there was a span of 10 bases. The CDR3 sequence is 15 residues long. Germline V gene data show CDR1 as SGHVS and CDR2 as FNYEAQ. Full variable domain (missing parts from reference TRBV7-6 and TRBJ2-3): GAGVSQSPRYKVTKRGQDVALRCDPISGHVSLYWYRQALGQGPEFLTYFNYEAQQDKSGLPNDRFSAERPEGSISTLTIQRTEQRDSAMYRCASSLEGDDTDTQYFGPGTRLTVL.

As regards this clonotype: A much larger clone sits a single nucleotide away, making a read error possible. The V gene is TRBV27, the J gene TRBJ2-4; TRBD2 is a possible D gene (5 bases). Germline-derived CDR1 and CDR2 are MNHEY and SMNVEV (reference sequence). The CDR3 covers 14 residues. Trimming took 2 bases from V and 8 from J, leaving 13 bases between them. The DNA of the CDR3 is TGTGCCAGCAGTTTAACTAGTGCCGCGGACATTCAGTACTTC. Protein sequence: CASSLTSAADIQYF.

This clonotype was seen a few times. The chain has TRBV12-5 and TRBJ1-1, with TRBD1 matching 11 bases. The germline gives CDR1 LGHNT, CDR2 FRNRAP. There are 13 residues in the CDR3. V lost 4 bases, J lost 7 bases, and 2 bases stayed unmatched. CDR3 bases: TGTGCTAGTGGTTGGACAGGGGGCCTTGAAGCTTTCTTT. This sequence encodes CASGWTGGLEAFF.

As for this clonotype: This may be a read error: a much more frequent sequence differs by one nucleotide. The CDR3 loop reads CACSPNSGRGDTQYF. Written as DNA, the CDR3 is TGTGCCTGCAGCCCGAATAGCGGGAGGGGAGATACGCAGTATTTT. The J gene is TRBJ2-3, the V gene TRBV6-5; 11 bases match TRBD2. This CDR3 spans 15 amino acids. CDR1 and CDR2 (germline): MNHEY, SVGAGI.

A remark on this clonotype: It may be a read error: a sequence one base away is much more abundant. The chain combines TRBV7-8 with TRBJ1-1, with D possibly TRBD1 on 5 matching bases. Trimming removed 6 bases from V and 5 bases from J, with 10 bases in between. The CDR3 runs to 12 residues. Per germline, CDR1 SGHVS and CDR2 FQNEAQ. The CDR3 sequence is CASRDGGTEAFF. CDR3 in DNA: TGTGCCAGCAGGGATGGGGGGACTGAAGCTTTCTTT.

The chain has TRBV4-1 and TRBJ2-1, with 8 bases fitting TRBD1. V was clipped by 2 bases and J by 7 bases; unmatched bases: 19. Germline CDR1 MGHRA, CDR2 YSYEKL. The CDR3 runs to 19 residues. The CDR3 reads CASSQTIGQGALYGNEQFF. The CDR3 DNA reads TGCGCCAGCAGCCAAACTATCGGGCAGGGGGCCCTCTATGGGAATGAGCAGTTCTTC.

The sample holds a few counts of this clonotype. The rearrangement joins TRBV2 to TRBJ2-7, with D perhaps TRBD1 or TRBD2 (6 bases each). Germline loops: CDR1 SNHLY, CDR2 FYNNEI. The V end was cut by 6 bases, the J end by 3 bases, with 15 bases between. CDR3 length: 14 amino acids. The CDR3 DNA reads TGTGCCAGCAGGCAAGGGGGGTTGGACTACGAGCAGTACTTC. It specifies CASRQGGLDYEQYF.

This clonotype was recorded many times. CDR3 nucleotides: TGTGCCAGCAGCCTAGTACTAGCGGGCGCGGGAGAGACCCAGTACTTC. Its protein product is CASSLVLAGAGETQYF. V and J are TRBV4-2 and TRBJ2-5; 9 nucleotides match TRBD2. This CDR3 comprises 16 residues. CDR1 and CDR2 from the germline V gene are LGHNA and YNFKEQ. Unmatched junction bases numbered 10, after V lost 4 bases and J lost 4 bases.

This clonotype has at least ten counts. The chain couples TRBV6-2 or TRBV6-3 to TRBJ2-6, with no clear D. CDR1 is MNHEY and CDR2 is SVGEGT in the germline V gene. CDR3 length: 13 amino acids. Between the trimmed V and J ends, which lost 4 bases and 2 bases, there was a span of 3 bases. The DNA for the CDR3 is TGTGCCAGCAGTTTTACTGGGGCCAACGTCCTGACTTTC. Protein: CASSFTGANVLTF.

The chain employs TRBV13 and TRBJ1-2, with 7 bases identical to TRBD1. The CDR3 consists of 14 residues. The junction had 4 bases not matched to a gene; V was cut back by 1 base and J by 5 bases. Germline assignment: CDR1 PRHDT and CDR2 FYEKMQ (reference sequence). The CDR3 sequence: CASSLVGTDYGYTF. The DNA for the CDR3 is TGTGCCAGCAGCTTAGTCGGGACAGATTATGGCTACACCTTC.

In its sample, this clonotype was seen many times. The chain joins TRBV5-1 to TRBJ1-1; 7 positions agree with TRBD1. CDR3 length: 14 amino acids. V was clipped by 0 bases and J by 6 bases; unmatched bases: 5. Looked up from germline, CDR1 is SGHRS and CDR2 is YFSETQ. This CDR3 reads CASSLEGGFAEAFF. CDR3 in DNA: TGCGCCAGCAGCTTGGAAGGGGGCTTCGCTGAAGCTTTCTTT.

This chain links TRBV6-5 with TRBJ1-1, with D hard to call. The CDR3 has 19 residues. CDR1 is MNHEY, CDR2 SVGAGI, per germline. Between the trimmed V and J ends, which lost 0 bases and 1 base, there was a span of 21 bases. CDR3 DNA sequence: TGTGCCAGCAGTTACTCCCCCCTCAGTGGTCGGCCCCAGAACACTGAAGCTTTCTTT. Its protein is CASSYSPLSGRPQNTEAFF.

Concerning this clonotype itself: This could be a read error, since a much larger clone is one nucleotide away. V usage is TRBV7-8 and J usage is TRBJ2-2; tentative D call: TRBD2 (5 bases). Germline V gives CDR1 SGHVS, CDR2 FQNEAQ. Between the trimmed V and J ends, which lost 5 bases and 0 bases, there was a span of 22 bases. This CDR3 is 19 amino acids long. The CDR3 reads CASSLPRGRSFSNTGELFF. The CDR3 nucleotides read TGTGCCAGCAGCCTCCCTCGGGGTAGGAGTTTTTCGAACACCGGGGAGCTGTTTTTT.

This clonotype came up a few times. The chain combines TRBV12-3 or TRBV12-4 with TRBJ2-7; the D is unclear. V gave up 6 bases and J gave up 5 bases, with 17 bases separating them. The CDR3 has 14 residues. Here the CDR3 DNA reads TGTGCCAGCAGCCACCCGACGGACCGCCACGAGCAGTACTTC. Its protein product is CASSHPTDRHEQYF.